Listed here is a single TCR beta chain. Antigen specificity is unknown. This sample is part of a study of cytotoxic CD8 clonotypes in ibrutinib-treated CLL. Study details: Results showed around 24 partial and 2 complete responses; following median approximately 69 months, approximately 14 remained remitted, about 12 advanced.

With sequencing, the targeted depth ranged from 1 in 200,000 to 1 in 1 million T cells. TCRdb's copy holds only in-frame clones and misses some; the assay was immunoSEQ multiplex PCR. The sample shows around 140,000 clones, approximately 80% of them seen only once. Overall study findings and caveats: At baseline, clonality was higher than in age-matched healthy donors and correlated with CD8+ counts.

This CDR3 is built from 14 residues. Trimming at V came to 6 bases and at J to 4 bases, leaving 4 bases not matched to a gene. Germline lookup yields CDR1 MDHEN and CDR2 SYDVKM. The sequences come from PBMCs, collected after 12 months of ibrutinib treatment. J is TRBJ1-1 and V is TRBV28; 11 bases match TRBD1. This receptor was taken from a human donor with chronic lymphocytic leukemia. Here the CDR3 reads CASRSGTGGTEAFF. The CDR3 region has the DNA TGTGCCAGCAGGTCCGGGACAGGGGGCACTGAAGCTTTCTTT.